The 6 T cell receptor beta chains reported below all come from one sample, sequenced in a study of cytomegalovirus exposure and HLA in healthy donors. Primers included in the PCR were 60 Vbeta and 13 Jbeta primers. Profiled with immunoSEQ multiplex PCR; TCRdb holds only in-frame clones, not every one. The sample consists of about 130,000 clones, approximately 75% of them appearing once. The material sequenced was PBMCs. These receptor sequences come from a woman aged 45-65 years in good health and CMV-seronegative.

As regards this clone: The sample carries other DNA sequences with the same CDR3. This chain links TRBV28 with TRBJ2-5; 9 bases agree with TRBD2. With V trimmed by 6 bases and J by 1 base, 6 bases remained unmatched. Germline CDR1 and CDR2: MDHEN and SYDVKM. The length of the CDR3 is 15 residues. In nucleotides, the CDR3 is TGTGCCAGCAGCTTGACTAGCGGACTCCAAGAGACCCAGTACTTC. It encodes CASSLTSGLQETQYF.

This chain joins TRBV21-1 and TRBJ2-7; the table's D call, TRBD2, was not checked against the DNA. TRBV21-1 is a known pseudogene. The CDR3 sequence is 21 residues long. This CDR3 is CASSKNHRQGLAGAPGYEQYF. The CDR3 region has the DNA TGTGCCAGCAGCAAAAACCACCGGCAGGGACTAGCGGGAGCCCCTGGGTACGAGCAGTACTTC.

The DNA for the CDR3 is TGTGCCAGTAGTCGATCCGGGGGGACCGGGGAGCTGTTTTTT. This codes for CASSRSGGTGELFF. This chain connects TRBV19 to TRBJ2-2, with 7 bases identical to TRBD2. J lost 5 bases, V lost 5 bases, and 5 bases had no gene match. The CDR3 runs to 14 residues. From germline, CDR1 is LNHDA and CDR2 SQIVND (reference sequence).

This clone was seen once. The V and J genes are TRBV7-6 and TRBJ2-5, with D perhaps TRBD2 (5 bases). Per germline, CDR1 SGHVS and CDR2 FNYEAQ. The CDR3 runs 15 residues. V shed 0 bases and J shed 9 bases, with 17 bases lying between them. CDR3 loop: CASSLARARGNAQYF. As DNA, the CDR3 is TGTGCCAGCAGCTTAGCGCGGGCCCGCGGCAATGCCCAGTACTTC.

Here the CDR3 DNA reads TGTGCCAGCAGCTGGGGACAGAGCACAGATACGCAGTATTTT. It codes for CASSWGQSTDTQYF. The chain carries TRBV7-9 and TRBJ2-3, with 7 bases lining up with TRBD1. From germline, CDR1 is SEHNR and CDR2 FQNEAQ (reference sequence). V trimming: 4 bases; J trimming: 0 bases; junction bases outside the gene matches: 1. The CDR3 is made up of 14 amino acids.

V is TRBV5-8 and J is TRBJ1-1; tentatively, D is TRBD1 (5 bases). V was trimmed by 4 bases and J by 6 bases, leaving 16 bases between them. CDR3 length: 14 residues. CDR1 and CDR2 (germline): SGHTS, YDEGEE. In nucleotides, the CDR3 is TGTGCCAGCAGCCCTGGGGCGCGTAAGTCTGAAGCTTTCTTT. It codes for CASSPGARKSEAFF. The full variable domain, its missing parts supplied by reference TRBV5-8 and TRBJ1-1, is EAGVTQSPTHLIKTRGQQATLRCSPISGHTSVYWYQQALGLGLQFLLWYDEGEERNRGNFPPRFSGRQFPNYSSELNVNALELEDSALYLCASSPGARKSEAFFGQGTRLTVV.